One sample yielded the 22 T cell receptor beta chains listed below, sequenced in a study of T cell responses to AZD1222 COVID-19 vaccine. Here immunoSEQ multiplex PCR was the method, and the copy in TCRdb shows in-frame clones only, minus some. The sample has approximately 150,000 clones; roughly 89% are singletons. The sample in question was peripheral blood, obtained 28 days after the second dose of the MenACWY control vaccine. All receptors derive from an adult who received the MenACWY meningococcal vaccine as a control.

The chain is built from TRBV12-3 or TRBV12-4 and TRBJ1-1; no clear D gene. V was cut by 5 bases and J by 4 bases, with 11 bases left in between. This CDR3 is built from 13 residues. The CDR3 spells CASSPQDGTEAFF. The CDR3 DNA reads as TGTGCCAGCAGTCCCCAGGACGGCACTGAAGCTTTCTTT.

CDR3 in amino acids: CASSDLGMGWTEAFF. The CDR3 bases are TGCGCCAGCAGTGATCTAGGGATGGGGTGGACTGAAGCTTTCTTT. The chain is built from TRBV10-2 and TRBJ1-1, with D unresolved. Germline V gene data show CDR1 as WSHSY and CDR2 as SAAADI. The V gene lost 3 bases and the J gene lost 5 bases, with 16 bases spanning the gap. The CDR3 extends over 15 amino acids.

The V gene is TRBV28, the J gene TRBJ2-1; a weak D match, TRBD1 (7 bases). Germline V gene lookup returns CDR1 MDHEN and CDR2 SYDVKM. Trimming left V 2 bases short and J 6 bases short, with 11 bases between. There are 14 residues in the CDR3. In DNA, the CDR3 is TGTGCCAGCAGTTTAGGTCAGGGGGGCAATGAGCAGTTCTTC. It yields the protein CASSLGQGGNEQFF.

The chain links TRBV5-1 to TRBJ2-7, with D possibly being TRBD1 or TRBD2 (5 bases each). The CDR3 is 12 amino acids. With 4 bases removed from V and 5 bases from J, the gap between germline ends came to 10 bases. The germline V gene has CDR1 SGHRS and CDR2 YFSETQ. The CDR3 DNA follows: TGCGCCAGCAGCGGGGGAATCCACGAGCAGTACTTC. This gives the protein CASSGGIHEQYF.

V gene TRBV20-1 combines with J gene TRBJ1-1, with D perhaps TRBD1 (5 bases). Per the germline V gene, CDR1 is DFQATT and CDR2 is SNEGSKA (reference sequence). V shed 3 bases and J shed 4 bases, with 9 bases lying between them. The CDR3 spans 12 residues. The DNA of the CDR3 is TGCAGTGCTAGTCGTCAGGGCACTGAAGCTTTCTTT. This gives the protein CSASRQGTEAFF.

CDR3 loop: CASSLLAWDTNTEAFF. In DNA, the CDR3 is TGTGCCAGCAGTTTGCTGGCTTGGGATACGAACACTGAAGCTTTCTTT. The chain has TRBV27 and TRBJ1-1; D is ambiguous. The germline V and J ends were trimmed by 3 bases and 1 base, with 15 bases remaining between them. The CDR3 has 16 residues. Germline CDR1 and CDR2: MNHEY and SMNVEV (reference sequence).

The chain uses TRBV28 and TRBJ1-3, with D possibly being TRBD1 (5 bases). The CDR3 runs 15 residues. Germline V gene sequence: CDR1 MDHEN, CDR2 SYDVKM. The V end lost 2 bases, the J end lost 2 bases, and 10 bases lay between the germline ends. The CDR3 loop is CASSLLAGTGNTIYF. CDR3 in DNA: TGTGCCAGCAGTTTACTGGCAGGGACTGGAAACACCATATATTTT.

This sequence joins TRBV18 and TRBJ1-4, with D unclear. The CDR3 totals 14 residues. V dropped 8 bases and J dropped 5 bases, with 15 bases sitting between them. Germline CDR1 and CDR2: KGHSH and LQKENI. The CDR3 sequence is CASNTPGENEKLFF. DNA for the CDR3: TGTGCCAGCAACACCCCAGGTGAAAATGAAAAACTGTTTTTT.

The genes are TRBV12-3 or TRBV12-4 and TRBJ2-7; D perhaps matches TRBD1 (6 bases). This CDR3 comprises 12 residues. Trimming removed 6 bases from V and 4 bases from J, with 10 bases in between. DNA for the CDR3: TGTGCCAGCAGACGGGGACATTACGAGCAGTACTTC. This codes for CASRRGHYEQYF.

The chain joins TRBV4-3 to TRBJ1-1; no firm D call. Trimming shortened V by 0 bases and J by 1 base, and 12 bases separated the two germline ends. Germline V CDR1 and CDR2: LGHNA, YSLEER. The CDR3 length is 16 residues. The CDR3 DNA follows: TGCGCCAGCAGCCAAGATGATGGACCAGGGAACACTGAAGCTTTCTTT. Its translation is CASSQDDGPGNTEAFF.

This sequence joins TRBV11-2 and TRBJ2-1; 9 bases map to TRBD1. Germline trimming cut 5 bases from V and 6 bases from J; bases unmatched to any gene: 8. In germline, CDR1 is SGHAT, CDR2 FQNNGV. The CDR3 runs 15 residues. The CDR3 protein is CASSPPGTGSNEQFF. The CDR3 nucleotides read TGTGCCAGCAGCCCACCCGGGACAGGGAGCAATGAGCAGTTCTTC.

The V and J genes are TRBV28 and TRBJ2-5, with TRBD2 identical over 16 bases. This CDR3 contains 17 residues. CDR1 is MDHEN, CDR2 SYDVKM, per germline. J was trimmed by 5 bases and V by 5 bases; bases with no gene match: 8. For the CDR3, the DNA is TGTGCCAGCAGTCTGGGACTAGCGGGAGGGCCGGGGGAGACCCAGTACTTC. Its translation: CASSLGLAGGPGETQYF.

The chain links TRBV10-1 to TRBJ1-1; the match to TRBD1 covers 7 bases. The CDR3 has 13 amino acids. V dropped 11 bases and J dropped 1; count of bases not matched to a gene: 7. Germline V gene data show CDR1 as WNHNN and CDR2 as SYGVQD (reference sequence). Here the CDR3 DNA reads TGCGCCGTACAGGGGCGGGAGAACACTGAAGCTTTCTTT. Encoded protein: CAVQGRENTEAFF.

The chain joins TRBV4-3 to TRBJ2-7, with 9 bases fitting TRBD2. Germline trimming cut 1 base from V and 0 bases from J; bases unmatched to any gene: 7. Per germline, CDR1 LGHNA and CDR2 YSLEER. The CDR3 runs to 17 residues. In nucleotides, the CDR3 is TGCGCCAGCAGCCAAGCAACTAGCGGGCCGCGCTCCTACGAGCAGTACTTC. Its protein is CASSQATSGPRSYEQYF.

The rearrangement links TRBV29-1 to TRBJ2-1; perhaps TRBD1 as D (6 bases). V lost 3 bases to trimming and J lost 3 bases, with 12 bases between them. CDR1 SQVTM and CDR2 ANQGSEA come from the germline V gene. The CDR3 contains 14 residues. The CDR3 DNA reads as TGCAGCGTTGATTTCCCAGGGGACTACAATGAGCAGTTCTTC. The encoded protein is CSVDFPGDYNEQFF.

The gene calls are TRBV7-2 and TRBJ2-1; D call uncertain. The CDR3 contains 13 residues. Germline V gene lookup returns CDR1 SGHTA and CDR2 FQGNSA. The V and J ends lost 7 bases and 6 bases respectively, with 13 bases between them. The CDR3 region has the DNA TGTGCCAGCACCTTCGCGGCTATCAATGAGCAGTTCTTC. It yields the protein CASTFAAINEQFF.

The chain combines TRBV7-2 with TRBJ2-3; 11 positions match TRBD2. With 5 bases clipped from V and 5 bases from J, the junction kept 6 bases outside the gene matches. Germline assignment: CDR1 SGHTA and CDR2 FQGNSA. The CDR3 runs to 15 residues. Here the CDR3 reads CASSQLAGVLDTQYF. The CDR3 bases are TGTGCCAGCAGCCAACTAGCGGGAGTTTTAGATACGCAGTATTTT.

CDR3 DNA: TGTGCCAGCAGTCCGTCGTTCCCCTACGAGCAGTACTTC. Protein sequence: CASSPSFPYEQYF. The chain employs TRBV28 and TRBJ2-7; D gene unclear. CDR3 length: 13 residues. The germline CDR1 and CDR2 sequences are MDHEN and SYDVKM. The V end was cut by 5 bases, the J end by 2 bases, with 10 bases between.

V and J are TRBV6-6 and TRBJ2-5, with D possibly being TRBD1 (6 bases). Germline lookup yields CDR1 MNHNY and CDR2 SVGAGI (reference sequence). V dropped 6 bases and J dropped 5 bases, with 10 bases sitting between them. This CDR3 is 12 amino acids long. CDR3 sequence (DNA): TGTGCCAGCAGCCAGGGGTTGGAGACCCAGTACTTC. Encoded protein: CASSQGLETQYF.

The V gene is TRBV10-3, the J gene TRBJ2-1, with 9 bases matching TRBD2. This CDR3 region has 17 residues. The V gene's germline CDR1 is ENHRY and CDR2 SYGVKD. Germline trimming cut 6 bases from V and 2 bases from J; bases unmatched to any gene: 11. The DNA for the CDR3 is TGTGCCATCAGCGAGGGCCTGACTAGCGGAACCTACAATGAGCAGTTCTTC. Its translation: CAISEGLTSGTYNEQFF.

The chain carries TRBV4-1 and TRBJ1-4; no clear D. V was pared by 0 bases and J by 4 bases, with 15 bases between. This CDR3 is 17 amino acids long. The germline V gene has CDR1 MGHRA and CDR2 YSYEKL. The CDR3 DNA is TGCGCCAGCAGCCAAGATGAGGCCCGCAGGTTTAATGAAAAACTGTTTTTT. Translated: CASSQDEARRFNEKLFF.

This chain connects TRBV24-1 to TRBJ2-3, with 9 positions matching TRBD1. After removal of 3 bases from V and 6 bases from J, the junction contained 9 bases not matched to a gene. The V gene's germline CDR1 is KGHDR and CDR2 SFDVKD. The length of the CDR3 is 16 residues. CDR3 in DNA: TGTGCCACCAGTGATCTTACAGGGGGCCTGAGCGATACGCAGTATTTT. It yields the protein CATSDLTGGLSDTQYF.